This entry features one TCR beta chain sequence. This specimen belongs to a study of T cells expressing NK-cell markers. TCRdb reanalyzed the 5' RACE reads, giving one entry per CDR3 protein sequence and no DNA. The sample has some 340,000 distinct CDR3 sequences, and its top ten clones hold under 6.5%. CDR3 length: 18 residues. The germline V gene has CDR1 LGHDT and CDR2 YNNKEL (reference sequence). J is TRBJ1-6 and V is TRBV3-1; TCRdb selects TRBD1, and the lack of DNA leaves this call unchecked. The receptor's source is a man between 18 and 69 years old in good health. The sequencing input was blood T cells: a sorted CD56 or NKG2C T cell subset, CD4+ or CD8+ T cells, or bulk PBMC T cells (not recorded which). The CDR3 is CASSHLDPRGRGNSPLHF. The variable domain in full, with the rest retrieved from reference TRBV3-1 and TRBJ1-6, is DTAVSQTPKYLVTQMGNDKSIKCEQNLGHDTMYWYKQDSKKFLKIMFSYNNKELIINETVPNRFSPKSPDKAHLNLHINSLELGDSAVYFCASSHLDPRGRGNSPLHFGNGTRLTVT.